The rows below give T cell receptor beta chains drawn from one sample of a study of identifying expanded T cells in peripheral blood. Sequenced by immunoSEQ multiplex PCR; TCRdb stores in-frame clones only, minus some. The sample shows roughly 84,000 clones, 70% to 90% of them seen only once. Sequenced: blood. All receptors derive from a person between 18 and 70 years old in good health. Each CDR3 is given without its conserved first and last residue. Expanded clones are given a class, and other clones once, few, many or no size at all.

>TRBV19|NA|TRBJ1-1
ASSLGLGGSMNTEAF
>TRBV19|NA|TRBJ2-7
ATQPQGAGYEQY
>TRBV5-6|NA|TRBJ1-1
ASSLGGSTEAF
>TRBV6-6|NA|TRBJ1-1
ASSPDRGEVAF
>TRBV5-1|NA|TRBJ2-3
ASSLEVGRTDTQY
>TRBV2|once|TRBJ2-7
ASSPYYEQY
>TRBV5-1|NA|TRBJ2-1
ASSFDLGGGDEQF
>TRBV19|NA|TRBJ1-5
ASSAGPRGYSNQPQH
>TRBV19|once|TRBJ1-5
ASSIGQTYSNQPQH
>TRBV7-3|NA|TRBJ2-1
ASSSTGVNNEQF
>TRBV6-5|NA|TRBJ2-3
ASGPTSKTDTQY
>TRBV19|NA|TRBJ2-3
ASSIASGNTDTQY
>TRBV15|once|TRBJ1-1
ATSRDLKDTEAF
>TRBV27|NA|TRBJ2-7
ASSQPGLAGYEQY
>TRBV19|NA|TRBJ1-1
ASRYSVNTEAF
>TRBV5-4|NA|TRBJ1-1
ASSLFVGTEAF
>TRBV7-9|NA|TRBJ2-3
ASTAGLGTDTQY
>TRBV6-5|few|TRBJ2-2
ASTRSANTGELF
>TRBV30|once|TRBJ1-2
AWSVIGINYGYT
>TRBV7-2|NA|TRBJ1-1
ASSPGMATEAF
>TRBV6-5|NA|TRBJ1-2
ASSYSRGKEDGYT
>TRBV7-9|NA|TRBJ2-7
ASSYTGTGGDEQY
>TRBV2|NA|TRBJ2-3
ASRIRDNTDTQY
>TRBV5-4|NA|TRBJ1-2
ASSSTSYGYT
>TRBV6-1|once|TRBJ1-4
ASTTGETTNEKLF
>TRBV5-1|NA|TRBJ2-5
ASSRQGVGETQY
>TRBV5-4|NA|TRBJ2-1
ASSSRYGGDFYNEQF
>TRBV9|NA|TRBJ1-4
ASSVRPVATNEKLF
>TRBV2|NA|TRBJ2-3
ASTPRGRGEDTQY
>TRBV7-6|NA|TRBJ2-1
ASSSLGRTGSSYNEQF
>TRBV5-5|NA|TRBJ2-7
ASGPRGDSYEQY
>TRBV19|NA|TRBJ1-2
ASSIGGGYT
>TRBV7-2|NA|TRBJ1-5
ASSLGAGGNQPQH
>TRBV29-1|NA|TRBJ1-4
SVRLATNEKLF
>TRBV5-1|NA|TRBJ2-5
ASYPGNGGGRETQY
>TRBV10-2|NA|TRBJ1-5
ASSDVGEIVNQPQH
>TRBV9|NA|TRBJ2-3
ASSITSERGTSTDTQY
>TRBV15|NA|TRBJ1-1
ATSSPGQEAF
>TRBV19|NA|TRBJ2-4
ASSPPGLAKNIQY
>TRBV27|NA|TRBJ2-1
ASSRTGTSGSSSYNEQF
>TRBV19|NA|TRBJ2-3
ASSIDGGTVTDTQY
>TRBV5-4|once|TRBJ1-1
ASSLARGNTEAF
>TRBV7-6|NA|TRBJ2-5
ASSFGETQY
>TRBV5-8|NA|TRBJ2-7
ASSLPGLAGSYEQY
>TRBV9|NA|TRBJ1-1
ASSVGSSTEAF
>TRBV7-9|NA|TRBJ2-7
ASSLDRNYEQY
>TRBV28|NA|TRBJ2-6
ASSFRGAGANVLT
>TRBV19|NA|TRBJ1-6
ASRQTDRENSPLH
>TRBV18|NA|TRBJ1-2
ASSRTDRKGNGYT
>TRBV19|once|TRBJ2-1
ASSIFGGRDSEQF
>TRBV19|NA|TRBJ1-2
ASMRGYGYT